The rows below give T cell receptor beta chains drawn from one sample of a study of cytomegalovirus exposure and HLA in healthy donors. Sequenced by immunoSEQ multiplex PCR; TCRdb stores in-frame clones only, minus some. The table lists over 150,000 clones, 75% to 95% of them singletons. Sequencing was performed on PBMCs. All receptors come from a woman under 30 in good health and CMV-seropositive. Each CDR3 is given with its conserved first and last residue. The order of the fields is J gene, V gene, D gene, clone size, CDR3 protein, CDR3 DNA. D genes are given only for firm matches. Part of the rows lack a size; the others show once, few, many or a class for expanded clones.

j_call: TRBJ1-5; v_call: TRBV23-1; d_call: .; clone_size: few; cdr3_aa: CASSQGMGHVSNQPQHF; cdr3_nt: TGCGCCAGCAGTCAGGGAATGGGACACGTTAGCAATCAGCCCCAGCATTTT
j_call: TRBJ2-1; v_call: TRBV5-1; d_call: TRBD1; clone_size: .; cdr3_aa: CASWRGQGAGDEQFF; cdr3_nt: TGCGCCAGCTGGCGGGGACAGGGGGCCGGGGATGAGCAGTTCTTC
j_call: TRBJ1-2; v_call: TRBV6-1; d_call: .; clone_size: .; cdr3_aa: CASSEGPGYGYTF; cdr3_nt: TGTGCCAGCAGTGAAGGGCCGGGCTATGGCTACACCTTC
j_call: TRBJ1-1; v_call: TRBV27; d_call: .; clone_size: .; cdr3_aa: CASSFVGSEAFF; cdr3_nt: TGTGCCAGCAGTTTTGTGGGCTCTGAAGCTTTCTTT
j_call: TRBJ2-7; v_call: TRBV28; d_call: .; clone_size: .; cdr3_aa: CASSKHYEQYF; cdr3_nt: TGTGCCAGCAGTAAGCACTACGAGCAGTACTTC
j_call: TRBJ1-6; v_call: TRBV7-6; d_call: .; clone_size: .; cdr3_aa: CASSLNRNSPLHF; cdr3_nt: TGTGCCAGCAGCTTAAACAGGAATTCACCCCTCCACTTT
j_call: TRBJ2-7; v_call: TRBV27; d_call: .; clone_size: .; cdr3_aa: CASTDPSGGLEQYF; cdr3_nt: TGTGCCAGCACCGATCCCTCTGGCGGCCTTGAGCAGTACTTC
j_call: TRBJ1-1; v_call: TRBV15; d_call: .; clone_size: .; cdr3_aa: CATSLKKKTGNTEAFF; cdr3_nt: TGTGCCACCAGCCTAAAAAAAAAGACAGGGAACACTGAAGCTTTCTTT
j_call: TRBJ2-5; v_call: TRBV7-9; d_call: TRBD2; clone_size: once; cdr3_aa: CALEGTRGETQYF; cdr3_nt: TGTGCCCTCGAGGGGACTAGAGGGGAGACCCAGTACTTC
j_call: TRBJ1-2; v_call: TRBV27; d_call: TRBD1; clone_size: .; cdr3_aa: CASRRQGGHYYGYTF; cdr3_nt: TGTGCCAGCAGGCGACAGGGGGGACATTACTATGGCTACACCTTC
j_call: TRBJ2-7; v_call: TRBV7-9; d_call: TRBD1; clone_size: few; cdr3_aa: CASSLVGGQGAREQYF; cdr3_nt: TGTGCCAGCAGCTTAGTGGGTGGACAGGGGGCGCGAGAGCAGTACTTC
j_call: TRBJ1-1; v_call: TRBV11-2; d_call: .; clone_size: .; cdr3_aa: CASRRWEQVNTEAFF; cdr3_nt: TGTGCCAGCAGGCGATGGGAACAGGTGAACACTGAAGCTTTCTTT
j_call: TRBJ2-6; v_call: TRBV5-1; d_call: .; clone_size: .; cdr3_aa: CASSGAEGANVLTF; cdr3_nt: TGCGCCAGCAGCGGGGCCGAGGGGGCCAACGTCCTGACTTTC
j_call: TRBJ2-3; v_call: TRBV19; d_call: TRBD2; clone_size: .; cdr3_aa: CASSRGLAAVSATQYF; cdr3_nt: TGTGCCAGTAGTAGGGGACTAGCGGCTGTTTCAGCTACGCAGTATTTT
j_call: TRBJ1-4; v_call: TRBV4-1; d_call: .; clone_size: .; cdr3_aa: CASSQKQGSREKLFF; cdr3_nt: TGCGCCAGCAGCCAGAAACAGGGTAGTCGTGAAAAACTGTTTTTT
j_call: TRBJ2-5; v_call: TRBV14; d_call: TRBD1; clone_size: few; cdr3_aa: CASSHSPGRQGARETQYF; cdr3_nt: TGTGCCAGCAGCCACTCCCCTGGGCGACAGGGGGCACGAGAGACCCAGTACTTC
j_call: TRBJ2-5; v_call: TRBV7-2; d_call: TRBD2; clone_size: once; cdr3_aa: CASSYSWRVAGGQETQYF; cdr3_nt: TGTGCCAGCAGCTATTCCTGGAGGGTGGCGGGAGGCCAAGAGACCCAGTACTTC
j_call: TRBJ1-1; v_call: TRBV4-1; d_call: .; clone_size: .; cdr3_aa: CASSQEVRDTEAFF; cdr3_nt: TGCGCCAGCAGCCAAGAGGTCAGGGACACTGAAGCTTTCTTT
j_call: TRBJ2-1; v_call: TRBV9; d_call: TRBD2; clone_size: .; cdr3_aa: CASSVASSGNEQFF; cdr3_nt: TGTGCCAGCAGCGTAGCGTCTAGCGGGAATGAGCAGTTCTTC
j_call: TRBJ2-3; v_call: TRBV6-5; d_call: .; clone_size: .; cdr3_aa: CASSYGGPDTQYF; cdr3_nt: TGTGCCAGCAGTTATGGGGGCCCAGATACGCAGTATTTT
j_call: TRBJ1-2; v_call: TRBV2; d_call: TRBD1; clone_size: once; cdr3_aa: CASRGQVLVNYGYTF; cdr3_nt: TGTGCCAGCCGAGGACAGGTCCTAGTTAACTATGGCTACACCTTC
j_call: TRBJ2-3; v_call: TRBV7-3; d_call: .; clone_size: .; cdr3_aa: CASSSGTRGRDTQYF; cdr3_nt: TGTGCCAGCAGCTCCGGGACTCGGGGACGAGATACGCAGTATTTT
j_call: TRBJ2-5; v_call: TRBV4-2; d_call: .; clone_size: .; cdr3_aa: CASSQVAAPETQYF; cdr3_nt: TGTGCCAGCAGCCAAGTAGCGGCCCCAGAGACCCAGTACTTC
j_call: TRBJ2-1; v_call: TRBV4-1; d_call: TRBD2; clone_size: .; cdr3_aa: CASSQGLAGVGEQFF; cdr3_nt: TGCGCCAGCAGCCAAGGACTAGCGGGAGTAGGTGAGCAGTTCTTC
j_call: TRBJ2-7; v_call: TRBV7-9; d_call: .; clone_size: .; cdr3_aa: CASTPGQHDYEQYF; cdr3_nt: TGTGCCAGCACCCCGGGACAACATGACTACGAGCAGTACTTC
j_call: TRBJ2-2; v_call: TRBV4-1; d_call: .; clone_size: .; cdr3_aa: CASSQGPPDSSSGELFF; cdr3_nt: TGCGCCAGCAGCCAAGGTCCCCCTGACTCGTCCTCCGGGGAGCTGTTTTTT
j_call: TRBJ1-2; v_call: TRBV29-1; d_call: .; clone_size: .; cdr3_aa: CSVEESYGYTF; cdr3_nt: TGCAGCGTTGAAGAGTCTTATGGCTACACCTTC
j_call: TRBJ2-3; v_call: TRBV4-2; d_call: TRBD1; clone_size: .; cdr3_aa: CASSQEGQASDTQYF; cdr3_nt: TGTGCCAGCAGCCAAGAGGGACAGGCCTCCGATACGCAGTATTTT
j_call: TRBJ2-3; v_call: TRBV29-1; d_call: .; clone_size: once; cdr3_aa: CSADRTSTDTQYF; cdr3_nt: TGCAGCGCGGACAGAACTAGCACAGATACGCAGTATTTT